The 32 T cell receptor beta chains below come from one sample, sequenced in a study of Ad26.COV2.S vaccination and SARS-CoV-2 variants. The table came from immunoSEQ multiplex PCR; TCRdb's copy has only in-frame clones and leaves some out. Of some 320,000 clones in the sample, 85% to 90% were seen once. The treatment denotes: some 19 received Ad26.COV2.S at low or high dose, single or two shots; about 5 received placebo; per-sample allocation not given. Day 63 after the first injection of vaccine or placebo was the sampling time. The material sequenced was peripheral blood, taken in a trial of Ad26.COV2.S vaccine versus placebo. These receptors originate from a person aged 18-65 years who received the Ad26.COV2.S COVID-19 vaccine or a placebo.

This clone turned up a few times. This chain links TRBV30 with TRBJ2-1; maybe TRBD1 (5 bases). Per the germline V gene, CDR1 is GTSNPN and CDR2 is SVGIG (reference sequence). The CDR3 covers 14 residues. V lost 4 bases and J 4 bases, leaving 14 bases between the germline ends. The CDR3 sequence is CAWIGTSGYNEQFF. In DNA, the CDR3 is TGTGCCTGGATCGGAACGTCAGGGTACAATGAGCAGTTCTTC.

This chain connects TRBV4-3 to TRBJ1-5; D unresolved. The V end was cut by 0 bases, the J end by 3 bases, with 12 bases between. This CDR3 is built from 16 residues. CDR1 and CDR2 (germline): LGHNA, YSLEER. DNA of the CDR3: TGCGCCAGCAGCCAAGACCTTTGGAGCCACAATCAGCCCCAGCATTTT. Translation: CASSQDLWSHNQPQHF.

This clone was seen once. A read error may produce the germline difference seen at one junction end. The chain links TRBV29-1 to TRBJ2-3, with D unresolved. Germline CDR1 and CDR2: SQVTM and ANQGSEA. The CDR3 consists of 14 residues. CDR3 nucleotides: TGCAGCGCTGAAACACAACCGGGCTCAGATACGCAGTATTTT. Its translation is CSAETQPGSDTQYF.

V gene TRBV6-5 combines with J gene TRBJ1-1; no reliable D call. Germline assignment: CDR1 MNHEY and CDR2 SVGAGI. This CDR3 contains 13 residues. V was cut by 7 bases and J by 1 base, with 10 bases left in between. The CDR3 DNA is TGTGCCAGCACCAACAGACAGAACACTGAAGCTTTCTTT. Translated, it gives CASTNRQNTEAFF.

The CDR3 loop is CASSQDPGSGNTIYF. Here the CDR3 DNA reads TGCGCCAGCAGCCAAGATCCGGGTTCTGGAAACACCATATATTTT. The chain couples TRBV4-3 to TRBJ1-3; D not resolved. The germline V and J ends were trimmed by 0 bases and 1 base, with 7 bases remaining between them. The CDR3 is 15 residues long. CDR1 is LGHNA and CDR2 is YSLEER in the germline V gene.

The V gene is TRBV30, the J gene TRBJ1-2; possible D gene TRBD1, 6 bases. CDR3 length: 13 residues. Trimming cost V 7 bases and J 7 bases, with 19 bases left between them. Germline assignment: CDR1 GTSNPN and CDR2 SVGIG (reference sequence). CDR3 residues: CASASTGAGGYTF. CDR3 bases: TGTGCCTCCGCATCCACGGGGGCTGGTGGCTACACCTTC.

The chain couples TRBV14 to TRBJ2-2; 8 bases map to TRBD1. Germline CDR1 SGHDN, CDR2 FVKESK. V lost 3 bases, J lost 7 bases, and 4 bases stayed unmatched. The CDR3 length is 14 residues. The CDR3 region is CASSHDRGIGELFF. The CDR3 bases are TGTGCCAGCAGCCACGACAGGGGCATCGGGGAGCTGTTTTTT.

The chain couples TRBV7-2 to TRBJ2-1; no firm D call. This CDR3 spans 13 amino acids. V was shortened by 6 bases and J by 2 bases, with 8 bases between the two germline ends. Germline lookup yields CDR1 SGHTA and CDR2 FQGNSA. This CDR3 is CASRESTYNEQFF. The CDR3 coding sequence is TGTGCCAGCAGAGAGTCCACCTACAATGAGCAGTTCTTC. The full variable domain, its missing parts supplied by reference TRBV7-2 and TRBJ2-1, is GAGVSQSPSNKVTEKGKDVELRCDPISGHTALYWYRQSLGQGLEFLIYFQGNSAPDKSGLPSDRFSAERTGGSVSTLTIQRTQQEDSAVYLCASRESTYNEQFFGPGTRLTVL.

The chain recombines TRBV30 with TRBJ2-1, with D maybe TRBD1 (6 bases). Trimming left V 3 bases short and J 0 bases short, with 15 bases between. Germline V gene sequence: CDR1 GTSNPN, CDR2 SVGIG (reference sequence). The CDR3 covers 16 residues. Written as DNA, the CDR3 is TGTGCCTGGAGGGGTTGGGGACAACGCTCCTACAATGAGCAGTTCTTC. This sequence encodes CAWRGWGQRSYNEQFF.

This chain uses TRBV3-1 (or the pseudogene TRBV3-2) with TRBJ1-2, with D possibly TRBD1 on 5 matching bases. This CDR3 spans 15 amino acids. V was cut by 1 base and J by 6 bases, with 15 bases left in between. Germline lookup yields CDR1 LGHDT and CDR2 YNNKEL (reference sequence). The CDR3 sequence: CASSQARPGGDGYTF. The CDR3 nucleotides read TGTGCCAGCAGCCAAGCGAGGCCGGGGGGTGATGGCTACACCTTC.

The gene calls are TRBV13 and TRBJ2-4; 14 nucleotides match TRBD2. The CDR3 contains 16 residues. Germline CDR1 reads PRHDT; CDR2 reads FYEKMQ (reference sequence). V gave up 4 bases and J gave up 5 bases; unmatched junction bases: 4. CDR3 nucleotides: TGTGCCAGCAGCTGGGGACTAGCGGGGGCCCAAAACATTCAGTACTTC. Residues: CASSWGLAGAQNIQYF.

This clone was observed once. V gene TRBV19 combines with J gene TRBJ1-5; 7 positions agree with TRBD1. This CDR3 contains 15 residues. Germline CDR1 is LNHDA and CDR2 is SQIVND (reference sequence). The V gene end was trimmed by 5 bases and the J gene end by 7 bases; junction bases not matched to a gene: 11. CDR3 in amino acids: CASSLPDRVDQPQHF. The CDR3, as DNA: TGTGCCAGTAGTCTTCCAGACAGGGTGGACCAGCCCCAGCATTTT.

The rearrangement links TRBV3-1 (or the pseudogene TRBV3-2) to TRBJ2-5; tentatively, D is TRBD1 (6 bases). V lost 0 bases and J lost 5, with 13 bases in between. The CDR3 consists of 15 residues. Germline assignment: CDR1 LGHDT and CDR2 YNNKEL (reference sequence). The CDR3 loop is CASSQDGQGWETQYF. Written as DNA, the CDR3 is TGTGCCAGCAGCCAAGACGGGCAGGGGTGGGAGACCCAGTACTTC.

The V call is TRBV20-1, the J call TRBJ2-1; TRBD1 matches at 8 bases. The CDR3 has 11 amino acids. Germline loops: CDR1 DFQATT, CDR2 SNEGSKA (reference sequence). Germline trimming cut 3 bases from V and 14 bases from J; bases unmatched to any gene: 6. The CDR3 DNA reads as TGCAGTGCTAGCCTTTTGACAGGGGAGTTCTTC. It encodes CSASLLTGEFF.

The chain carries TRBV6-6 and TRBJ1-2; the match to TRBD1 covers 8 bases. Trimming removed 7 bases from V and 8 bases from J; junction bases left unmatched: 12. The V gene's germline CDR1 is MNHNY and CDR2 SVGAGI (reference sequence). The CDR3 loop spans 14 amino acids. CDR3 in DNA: TGTGCCAGCAATACAGGGGGAAGTCGGCGCGGCTACACCTTC. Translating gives CASNTGGSRRGYTF.

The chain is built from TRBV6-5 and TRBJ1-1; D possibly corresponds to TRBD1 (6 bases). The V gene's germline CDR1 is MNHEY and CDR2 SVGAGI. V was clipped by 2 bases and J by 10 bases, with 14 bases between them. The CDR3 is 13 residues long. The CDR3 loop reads CASSYGRRGLAFF. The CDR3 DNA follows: TGTGCCAGCAGTTACGGAAGACGGGGGCTAGCTTTCTTT.

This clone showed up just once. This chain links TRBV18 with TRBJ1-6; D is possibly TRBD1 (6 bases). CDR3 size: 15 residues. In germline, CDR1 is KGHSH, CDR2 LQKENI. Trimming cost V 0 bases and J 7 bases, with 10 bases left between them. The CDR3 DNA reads TGTGCCAGCTCACCACCGGGGACACAAAATTCACCCCTCCACTTT. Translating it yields CASSPPGTQNSPLHF.

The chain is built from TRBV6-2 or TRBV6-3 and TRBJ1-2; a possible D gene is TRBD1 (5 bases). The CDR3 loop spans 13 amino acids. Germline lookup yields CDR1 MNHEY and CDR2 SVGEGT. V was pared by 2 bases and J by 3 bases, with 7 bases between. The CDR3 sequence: CASSYGRDYGYTF. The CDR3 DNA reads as TGTGCCAGCAGTTACGGCAGGGACTATGGCTACACCTTC.

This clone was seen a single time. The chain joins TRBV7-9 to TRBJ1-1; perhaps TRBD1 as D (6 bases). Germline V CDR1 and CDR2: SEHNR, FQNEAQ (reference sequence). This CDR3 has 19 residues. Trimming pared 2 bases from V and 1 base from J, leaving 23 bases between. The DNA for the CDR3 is TGTGCCAGCAGCTTATGGAGGGCAGGGGCGGCTTTGGGGAACACTGAAGCTTTCTTT. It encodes CASSLWRAGAALGNTEAFF.

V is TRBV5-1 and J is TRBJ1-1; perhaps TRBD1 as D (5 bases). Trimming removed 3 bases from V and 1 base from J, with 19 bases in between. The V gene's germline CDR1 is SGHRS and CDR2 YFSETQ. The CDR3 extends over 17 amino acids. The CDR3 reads CASSSAAGHTGNTEAFF. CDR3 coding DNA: TGCGCCAGCAGCTCCGCCGCCGGGCATACAGGGAACACTGAAGCTTTCTTT.

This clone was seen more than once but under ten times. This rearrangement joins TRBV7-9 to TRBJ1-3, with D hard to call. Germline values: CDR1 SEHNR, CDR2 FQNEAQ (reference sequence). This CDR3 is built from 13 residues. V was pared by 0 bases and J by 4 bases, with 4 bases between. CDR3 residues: CASSLATGNTIYF. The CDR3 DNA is TGTGCCAGCAGCTTAGCGACGGGAAACACCATATATTTT. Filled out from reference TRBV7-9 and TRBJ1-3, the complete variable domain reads DTGVSQNPRHKITKRGQNVTFRCDPISEHNRLYWYRQTLGQGPEFLTYFQNEAQLEKSRLLSDRFSAERPKGSFSTLEIQRTEQGDSAMYLCASSLATGNTIYFGEGSWLTVV.

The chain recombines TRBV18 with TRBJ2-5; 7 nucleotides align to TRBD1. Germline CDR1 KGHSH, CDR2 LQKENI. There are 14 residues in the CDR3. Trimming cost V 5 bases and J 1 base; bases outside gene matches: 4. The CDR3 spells CASSTGTAQETQYF. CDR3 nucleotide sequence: TGTGCCAGCTCAACGGGGACAGCCCAAGAGACCCAGTACTTC.

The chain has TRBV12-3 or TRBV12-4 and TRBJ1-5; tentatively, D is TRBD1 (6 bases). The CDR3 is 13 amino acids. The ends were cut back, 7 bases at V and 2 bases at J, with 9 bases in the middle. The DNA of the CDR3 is TGTGCCAGCAATGGGGGCGGCAATCAGCCCCAGCATTTT. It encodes CASNGGGNQPQHF.

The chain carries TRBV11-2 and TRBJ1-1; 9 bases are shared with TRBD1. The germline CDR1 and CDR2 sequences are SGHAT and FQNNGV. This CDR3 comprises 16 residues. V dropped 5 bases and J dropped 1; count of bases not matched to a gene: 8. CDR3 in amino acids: CASSVTGGAGNTEAFF. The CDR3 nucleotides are TGTGCCAGCAGCGTCACAGGGGGCGCCGGGAACACTGAAGCTTTCTTT.

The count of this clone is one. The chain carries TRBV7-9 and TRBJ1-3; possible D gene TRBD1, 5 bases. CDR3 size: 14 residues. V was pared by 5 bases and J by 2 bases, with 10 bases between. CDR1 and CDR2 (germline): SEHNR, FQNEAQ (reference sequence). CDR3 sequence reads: CASSPGTAGNTIYF. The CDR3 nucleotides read TGTGCCAGCAGCCCAGGGACGGCTGGAAACACCATATATTTT.

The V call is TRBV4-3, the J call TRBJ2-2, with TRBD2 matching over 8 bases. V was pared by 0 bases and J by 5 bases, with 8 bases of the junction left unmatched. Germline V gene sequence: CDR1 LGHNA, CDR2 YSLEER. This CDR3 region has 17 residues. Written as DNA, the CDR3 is TGCGCCAGCAGCCAAGAATTGCTAGCGGGTAGAACCGGGGAGCTGTTTTTT. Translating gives CASSQELLAGRTGELFF.

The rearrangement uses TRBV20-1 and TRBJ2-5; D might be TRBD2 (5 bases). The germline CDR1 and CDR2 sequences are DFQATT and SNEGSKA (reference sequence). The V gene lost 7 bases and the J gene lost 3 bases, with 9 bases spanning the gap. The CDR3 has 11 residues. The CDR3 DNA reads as TGCAGTGTTGGGAGTGAAGAGACCCAGTACTTC. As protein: CSVGSEETQYF.

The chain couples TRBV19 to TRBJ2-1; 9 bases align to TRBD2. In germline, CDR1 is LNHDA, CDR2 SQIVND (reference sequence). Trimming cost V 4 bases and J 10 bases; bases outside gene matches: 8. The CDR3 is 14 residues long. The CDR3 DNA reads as TGTGCCAGTAGTACGAGCGGGGGGTCGAAGGAGCAGTTCTTC. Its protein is CASSTSGGSKEQFF.

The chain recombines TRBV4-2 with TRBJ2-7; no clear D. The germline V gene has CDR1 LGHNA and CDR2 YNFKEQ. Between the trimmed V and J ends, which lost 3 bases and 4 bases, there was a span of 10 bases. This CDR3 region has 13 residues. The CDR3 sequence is CASSQTGPYEQYF. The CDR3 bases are TGTGCCAGCAGCCAGACGGGCCCGTACGAGCAGTACTTC.

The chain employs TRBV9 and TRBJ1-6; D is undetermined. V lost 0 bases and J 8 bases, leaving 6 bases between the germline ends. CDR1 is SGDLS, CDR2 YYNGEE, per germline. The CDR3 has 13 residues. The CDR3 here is CASSVDSDSPLHF. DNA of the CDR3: TGTGCCAGCAGCGTAGATTCCGATTCACCCCTCCACTTT.

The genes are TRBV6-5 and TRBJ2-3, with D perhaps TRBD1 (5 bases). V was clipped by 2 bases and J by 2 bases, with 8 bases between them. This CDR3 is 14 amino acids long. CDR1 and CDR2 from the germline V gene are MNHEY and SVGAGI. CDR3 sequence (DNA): TGTGCCAGCAGTTACCGACAGCCCACAGATACGCAGTATTTT. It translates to CASSYRQPTDTQYF.

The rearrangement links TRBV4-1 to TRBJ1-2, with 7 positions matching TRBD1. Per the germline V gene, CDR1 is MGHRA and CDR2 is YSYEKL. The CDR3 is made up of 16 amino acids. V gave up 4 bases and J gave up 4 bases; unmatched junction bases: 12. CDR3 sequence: CASSRSGSGQSYGYTF. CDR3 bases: TGCGCCAGCAGCCGAAGTGGGTCGGGACAGAGCTATGGCTACACCTTC.